Below, 27 T cell receptor beta chains from the same sample are listed, as sequenced in a study of identical twins. TCRdb reprocessed the 5' RACE reads via MiXCR and lists one record per CDR3 protein. This table has under 800,000 distinct CDR3 sequences, approximately 21% appearing once. The same specimen was also included in a second study, on T cells expressing NK-cell markers.

The sequenced sample consisted of PBMCs. The source is a woman between 18 and 30 years old in good health.

The chain uses TRBV5-4 and TRBJ1-1; D unresolved. This CDR3 is 14 amino acids long. V lost 3 bases and J 1 base, leaving 10 bases between the germline ends. Germline-derived CDR1 and CDR2 are SGHNT and YYREEE (reference sequence). CDR3 sequence: CASSSRVGNTEAFF. For the CDR3, the DNA is TGTGCCAGCAGCTCACGAGTGGGGAACACTGAAGCTTTCTTT. The full variable domain, rest sourced from reference TRBV5-4 and TRBJ1-1, is ETGVTQSPTHLIKTRGQQVTLRCSSQSGHNTVSWYQQALGQGPQFIFQYYREEENGRGNFPPRFSGLQFPNYSSELNVNALELDDSALYLCASSSRVGNTEAFFGQGTRLTVV.

The chain links TRBV20-1 to TRBJ2-7; D not resolved. This CDR3 region has 13 residues. V dropped 5 bases and J dropped 0 bases, with 11 bases sitting between them. Germline CDR1 reads DFQATT; CDR2 reads SNEGSKA (reference sequence). The CDR3 is CSAPDPGSYEQYF. CDR3 bases: TGCAGTGCTCCCGACCCAGGCTCCTACGAGCAGTACTTC.

There are a few counts of this clonotype. The chain uses TRBV5-1 and TRBJ2-1; 8 bases fit TRBD2. V lost 0 bases, J lost 8 bases, and 7 bases stayed unmatched. CDR1 SGHRS and CDR2 YFSETQ come from the germline V gene. There are 15 residues in the CDR3. The CDR3 DNA is TGCGCCAGCAGCTTGGGACTAGCGCGCCGCGATGAGCAGTTCTTC. The encoded protein is CASSLGLARRDEQFF.

This clonotype was counted a few times. The chain is built from TRBV5-6 and TRBJ2-2, with D perhaps matching TRBD1 (6 bases). Germline CDR1 SGHDT, CDR2 YYEEEE. V dropped 2 bases and J dropped 6 bases, with 14 bases sitting between them. The CDR3 has 15 amino acids. CDR3 sequence reads: CASSFLSTGPGELFF. CDR3 sequence (DNA): TGTGCCAGCAGCTTCCTCTCGACAGGCCCCGGGGAGCTGTTTTTT. Using reference TRBV5-6 and TRBJ2-2 for the parts outside the CDR3, the full variable domain is DAGVTQSPTHLIKTRGQQVTLRCSPKSGHDTVSWYQQALGQGPQFIFQYYEEEERQRGNFPDRFSGHQFPNYSSELNVNALLLGDSALYLCASSFLSTGPGELFFGEGSRLTVL.

The V call is TRBV2, the J call TRBJ1-1; 7 bases match TRBD1. Trimming cost V 6 bases and J 1 base; bases outside gene matches: 8. This CDR3 has 15 amino acids. CDR1 SNHLY and CDR2 FYNNEI come from the germline V gene. CDR3 amino acids: CASRRDRLQNTEAFF. The CDR3 DNA sequence: TGTGCCAGCAGAAGGGACAGACTTCAGAACACTGAAGCTTTCTTT. The full variable domain, rest sourced from reference TRBV2 and TRBJ1-1, is EPEVTQTPSHQVTQMGQEVILRCVPISNHLYFYWYRQILGQKVEFLVSFYNNEISEKSEIFDDQFSVERPDGSNFTLKIRSTKLEDSAMYFCASRRDRLQNTEAFFGQGTRLTVV.

The chain combines TRBV20-1 with TRBJ2-3; 10 bases fit TRBD2. Trimming cost V 7 bases and J 4 bases; bases outside gene matches: 2. The CDR3 consists of 12 residues. Germline assignment: CDR1 DFQATT and CDR2 SNEGSKA (reference sequence). Here the CDR3 DNA reads TGCAGTGGGACTAGCGGCGCAGATACGCAGTATTTT. It specifies CSGTSGADTQYF.

This chain uses TRBV15 with TRBJ2-1; 7 bases are a match to TRBD2. Germline values: CDR1 LNHNV, CDR2 YYDKDF (reference sequence). The ends lost 1 base at V and 7 bases at J; junction bases unmatched: 7. CDR3 length: 15 residues. The CDR3 nucleotides read TGTGCCACCAGCAGAGTGGGCGGGGGAGTAAATGAGCAGTTCTTC. Amino acids: CATSRVGGGVNEQFF.

The genes are TRBV30 and TRBJ1-1; D is unresolved. Deletions cut 2 bases from V and 1 base from J, with 8 bases between. Looked up from germline, CDR1 is GTSNPN and CDR2 is SVGIG (reference sequence). The CDR3 totals 13 residues. This CDR3 reads CAWSWTENTEAFF. In nucleotides, the CDR3 is TGTGCCTGGAGTTGGACGGAGAACACTGAAGCTTTCTTT.

The rearrangement uses TRBV20-1 and TRBJ2-1; the D gene could be TRBD1 or TRBD2 (5 bases each). Germline V CDR1 and CDR2: DFQATT, SNEGSKA (reference sequence). V lost 0 bases, J lost 1 base, and 16 bases lay in between. The CDR3 has 17 amino acids. The CDR3 sequence: CSARDRLRGPSYNEQFF. Written as DNA, the CDR3 is TGCAGTGCTAGAGACAGGCTCCGGGGCCCGTCCTACAATGAGCAGTTCTTC.

The rearrangement links TRBV2 to TRBJ1-1; D call uncertain. V was clipped by 11 bases and J by 10 bases, with 14 bases between them. The germline V gene encodes CDR1 SNHLY and CDR2 FYNNEI. The CDR3 totals 10 residues. In DNA form, the CDR3 reads TGTGCCTCTTCCCCGGGAGGAGCTTTCTTT. Translation gives CASSPGGAFF.

This clonotype was seen repeatedly, ten times or more. J is TRBJ1-5 and V is TRBV10-3, with TRBD1 identical over 8 bases. J gave up 1 base and V 4 bases, and 3 bases lay outside the gene matches. Germline CDR1 is ENHRY and CDR2 is SYGVKD. The CDR3 is 15 amino acids. CDR3 loop: CAISGTGFSNQPQHF. The CDR3 coding sequence is TGTGCCATCAGTGGGACAGGGTTCAGCAATCAGCCCCAGCATTTT.

The rearrangement uses TRBV12-3 or TRBV12-4 and TRBJ2-2; D is unclear. This CDR3 is 13 amino acids long. Trimming took off 4 bases at V and 4 bases at J, with 7 bases between the two ends. The CDR3 sequence: CASSSPSTGELFF. CDR3 in DNA: TGTGCCAGCAGTTCACCCTCCACCGGGGAGCTGTTTTTT.

The rearrangement links TRBV6-5 to TRBJ2-7; possible D gene TRBD1, 6 bases. The CDR3 totals 12 residues. Deletions cut 8 bases from V and 6 bases from J, with 14 bases between. Germline CDR1 reads MNHEY; CDR2 reads SVGAGI. CDR3 bases: TGTGCCAGCTATAACAGGGCGAGCGAGCAGTACTTC. Amino acid sequence: CASYNRASEQYF.

This rearrangement joins TRBV6-1 to TRBJ2-2; D ambiguous. Germline CDR1 reads MNHNS; CDR2 reads SASEGT. Trimming took off 7 bases at V and 0 bases at J, with 9 bases between the two ends. The CDR3 spans 14 residues. CDR3 sequence reads: CASTPAANTGELFF. CDR3 in DNA: TGTGCCAGCACCCCTGCGGCGAACACCGGGGAGCTGTTTTTT.

The rearrangement links TRBV7-9 to TRBJ2-1, with 9 bases fitting TRBD1. After removal of 4 bases from V and 4 bases from J, the junction contained 8 bases not matched to a gene. The CDR3 contains 16 residues. Germline V gives CDR1 SEHNR, CDR2 FQNEAQ (reference sequence). CDR3 bases: TGTGCCAGCAGCTCGAAACCGGGACAGGGATACAATGAGCAGTTCTTC. Translated, it gives CASSSKPGQGYNEQFF.

The table lists this clonotype with a few counts. CDR3 nucleotide sequence: TGTGCCAGCAGTGCGGGGGCCAGGTCCTACAATGAGCAGTTCTTC. It is translated as CASSAGARSYNEQFF. The V call is TRBV27, the J call TRBJ2-1; D perhaps matches TRBD2 (7 bases). The CDR3 runs 15 residues. CDR1 and CDR2 from the germline V gene are MNHEY and SMNVEV (reference sequence). With 5 bases removed from V and 1 base from J, the gap between germline ends came to 12 bases.

The J gene is TRBJ2-2, the V gene TRBV20-1; the match to TRBD2 covers 9 bases. CDR1 DFQATT and CDR2 SNEGSKA come from the germline V gene (reference sequence). This CDR3 is 14 amino acids long. V trimming: 2 bases; J trimming: 2 bases; junction bases outside the gene matches: 0. This chain's CDR3 is CSARLAGNTGELFF. In DNA form, the CDR3 reads TGCAGTGCTAGACTAGCGGGAAACACCGGGGAGCTGTTTTTT.

There are many counts of this clonotype. The chain links TRBV12-3 or TRBV12-4 to TRBJ2-7; D might be TRBD1 (6 bases). V shed 8 bases and J shed 3 bases, with 14 bases lying between them. The CDR3 is 13 amino acids. The DNA for the CDR3 is TGTGCCAGCCAGGACAGCCCACTCTACGAGCAGTACTTC. Its protein product is CASQDSPLYEQYF.

The genes are TRBV20-1 and TRBJ2-7, with 8 bases that match TRBD2. CDR1 is DFQATT and CDR2 is SNEGSKA in the germline V gene (reference sequence). V gave up 8 bases and J gave up 1 base; unmatched junction bases: 7. The CDR3 has 13 residues. Written as DNA, the CDR3 is TGCAGTACTACGGGAGGGCCTTCCTACGAGCAGTACTTC. This translates into CSTTGGPSYEQYF.

This clonotype has only a few counts. V usage is TRBV3-1 and J usage is TRBJ2-5; D perhaps matches TRBD2 (6 bases). Trimming took 4 bases from V and 1 from J, leaving 16 bases between them. The CDR3 extends over 16 amino acids. Germline-derived CDR1 and CDR2 are LGHDT and YNNKEL (reference sequence). This CDR3 reads CASSRRYAGSQETQYF. The CDR3 DNA sequence: TGTGCCAGCAGCCGCCGGTATGCGGGGTCCCAAGAGACCCAGTACTTC.

This clonotype was seen a handful of times. V and J are TRBV5-5 and TRBJ2-2; D is ambiguous. V was pared by 0 bases and J by 8 bases, with 17 bases between. Germline assignment: CDR1 SGHKS and CDR2 YYEKEE (reference sequence). This CDR3 is 16 amino acids long. CDR3 region: CASSLGSGVAMGELFF. CDR3 nucleotides: TGTGCCAGCAGCTTGGGGTCTGGCGTGGCGATGGGGGAGCTGTTTTTT.

At least ten counts were recorded for this clonotype. The chain carries TRBV5-1 and TRBJ2-3, with TRBD2 matching over 7 bases. Trimming at V came to 1 base and at J to 1 base, leaving 12 bases not matched to a gene. Germline V gene data show CDR1 as SGHRS and CDR2 as YFSETQ. The CDR3 length is 18 residues. The CDR3 is CASSLRGSGLAGTDTQYF. The CDR3 nucleotides are TGCGCCAGCAGCTTGCGTGGGTCGGGGCTAGCGGGCACAGATACGCAGTATTTT.

The chain has TRBV5-1 and TRBJ2-7; D call uncertain. The CDR3 totals 14 residues. CDR1 and CDR2 (germline): SGHRS, YFSETQ. V lost 0 bases and J lost 5, with 12 bases in between. This CDR3 reads CASSLGLFRDEQYF. CDR3 bases: TGCGCCAGCAGCTTGGGGCTTTTTCGGGACGAGCAGTACTTC.

This clonotype was detected a few times. The chain employs TRBV20-1 and TRBJ1-4; maybe TRBD1 (5 bases). V lost 4 bases, J lost 8 bases, and 14 bases lay in between. Germline V gene data show CDR1 as DFQATT and CDR2 as SNEGSKA (reference sequence). This CDR3 is built from 13 residues. CDR3 loop: CSATGGEGEKLFF. The DNA of the CDR3 is TGCAGTGCTACCGGGGGGGAGGGAGAAAAACTGTTTTTT.

This chain connects TRBV20-1 to TRBJ1-4; a weak D match, TRBD1 (6 bases). The CDR3 consists of 14 residues. Germline V gene data show CDR1 as DFQATT and CDR2 as SNEGSKA (reference sequence). V was pared by 5 bases and J by 8 bases, with 18 bases between. The chain's CDR3 is CSAGQGPGREKLFF. CDR3 in DNA: TGCAGTGCTGGTCAGGGGCCTGGGCGCGAAAAACTGTTTTTT.

This clonotype was seen many times. The J gene is TRBJ1-1, the V gene TRBV12-3 or TRBV12-4; D remains unclear. Trimming removed 6 bases from V and 0 bases from J, with 17 bases in between. The CDR3 extends over 16 amino acids. CDR3 protein: CASRQDGLTLNTEAFF. CDR3 DNA: TGTGCCAGCAGACAAGACGGACTGACCCTGAACACTGAAGCTTTCTTT.

V and J are TRBV4-3 and TRBJ2-1; D unresolved. V lost 1 base and J lost 8, with 9 bases in between. Germline CDR1 and CDR2: LGHNA and YSLEER. This CDR3 contains 13 residues. Here the CDR3 reads CASSQGGHHEQFF. CDR3 nucleotides: TGCGCCAGCAGCCAAGGAGGTCATCATGAGCAGTTCTTC.